This section outlines one T cell receptor (beta chain) sequence together with its context. Its specificity is unknown. Both subsets, CD45RA+ naive and CD45RA-negative memory, were split from the CD4+ cells. Here immunoSEQ multiplex PCR was the method, and the copy in TCRdb shows in-frame clones only, minus some. The sample lists about 1 million clones; approximately 76% were seen once. This entry belongs to a study of shared clonotypes between healthy human individuals. Broader study findings: The donor pool, a small one, limited the genetic and exposure-history diversity represented.

Looked up from germline, CDR1 is MNHEY and CDR2 is SVGAGI. The CDR3 loop spans 15 amino acids. V lost 1 base and J lost 1, with 8 bases in between. The receptor was isolated from a young man in good health. The sequenced material came from memory CD4+ T cells sorted from blood. Noted subset: CD45RA-negative fraction. The genes are TRBV6-5 and TRBJ1-5; D ambiguous. The CDR3 DNA sequence: TGTGCCAGCAGTTACTATCCGGGAAGCAATCAGCCCCAGCATTTT. Translated, it gives CASSYYPGSNQPQHF.